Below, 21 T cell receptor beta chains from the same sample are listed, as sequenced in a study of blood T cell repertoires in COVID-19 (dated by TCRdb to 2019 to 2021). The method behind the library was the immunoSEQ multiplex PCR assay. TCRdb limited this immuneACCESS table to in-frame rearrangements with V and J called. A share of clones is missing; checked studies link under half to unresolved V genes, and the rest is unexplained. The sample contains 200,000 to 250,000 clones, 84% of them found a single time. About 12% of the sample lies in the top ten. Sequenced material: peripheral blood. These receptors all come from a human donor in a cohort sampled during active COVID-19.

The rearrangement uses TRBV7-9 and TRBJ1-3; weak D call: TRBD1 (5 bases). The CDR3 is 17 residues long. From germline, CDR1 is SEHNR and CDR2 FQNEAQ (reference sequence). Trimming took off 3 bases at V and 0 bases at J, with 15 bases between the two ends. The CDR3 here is CASSFPGGEGSGNTIYF. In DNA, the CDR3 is TGTGCCAGCAGCTTCCCGGGGGGGGAAGGCTCTGGAAACACCATATATTTT.

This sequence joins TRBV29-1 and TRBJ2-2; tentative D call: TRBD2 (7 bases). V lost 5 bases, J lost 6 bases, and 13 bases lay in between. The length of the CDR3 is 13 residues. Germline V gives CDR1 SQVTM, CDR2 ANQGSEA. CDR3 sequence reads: CSVPRGGAGELFF. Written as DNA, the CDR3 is TGCAGCGTTCCAAGGGGGGGCGCCGGGGAGCTGTTTTTT.

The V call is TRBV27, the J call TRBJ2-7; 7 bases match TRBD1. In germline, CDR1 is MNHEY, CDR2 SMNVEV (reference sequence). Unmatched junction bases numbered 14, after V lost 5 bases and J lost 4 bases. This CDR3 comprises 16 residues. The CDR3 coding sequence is TGTGCCAGCAGTATTTCGGTCGGGACAGTGCATTACGAGCAGTACTTC. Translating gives CASSISVGTVHYEQYF.

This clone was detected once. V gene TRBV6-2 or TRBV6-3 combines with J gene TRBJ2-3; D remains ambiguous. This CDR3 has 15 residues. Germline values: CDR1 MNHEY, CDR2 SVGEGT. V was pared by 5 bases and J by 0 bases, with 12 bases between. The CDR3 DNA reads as TGTGCCAGCAGTCCGACAAGTCGTAGCACAGATACGCAGTATTTT. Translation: CASSPTSRSTDTQYF.

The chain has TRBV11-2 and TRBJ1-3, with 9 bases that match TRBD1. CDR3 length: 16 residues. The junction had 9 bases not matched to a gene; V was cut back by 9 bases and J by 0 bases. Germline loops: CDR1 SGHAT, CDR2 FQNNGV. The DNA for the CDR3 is TGTGCCAGTACCCGGGACAGGGCGTACTCTGGAAACACCATATATTTT. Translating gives CASTRDRAYSGNTIYF.

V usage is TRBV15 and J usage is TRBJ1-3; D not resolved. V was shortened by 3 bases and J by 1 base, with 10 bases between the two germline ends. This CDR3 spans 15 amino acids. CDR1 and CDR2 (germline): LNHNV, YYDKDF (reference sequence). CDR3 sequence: CATSSTQTSGNTIYF. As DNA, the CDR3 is TGTGCCACCAGCAGCACCCAAACTTCTGGAAACACCATATATTTT.

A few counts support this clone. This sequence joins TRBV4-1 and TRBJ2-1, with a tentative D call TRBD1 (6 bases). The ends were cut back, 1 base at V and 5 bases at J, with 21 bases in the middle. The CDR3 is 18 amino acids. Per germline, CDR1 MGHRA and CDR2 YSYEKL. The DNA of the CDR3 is TGCGCCAGCAGCCAAGGGCTACGCAGGTTACAGGGAAACAATGAGCAGTTCTTC. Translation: CASSQGLRRLQGNNEQFF.

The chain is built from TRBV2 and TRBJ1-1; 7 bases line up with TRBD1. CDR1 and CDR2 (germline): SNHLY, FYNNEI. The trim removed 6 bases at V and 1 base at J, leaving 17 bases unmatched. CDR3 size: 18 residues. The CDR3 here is CASSIQQGRVGRNTEAFF. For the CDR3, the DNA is TGTGCCAGCAGCATACAACAGGGGAGAGTTGGAAGGAACACTGAAGCTTTCTTT.

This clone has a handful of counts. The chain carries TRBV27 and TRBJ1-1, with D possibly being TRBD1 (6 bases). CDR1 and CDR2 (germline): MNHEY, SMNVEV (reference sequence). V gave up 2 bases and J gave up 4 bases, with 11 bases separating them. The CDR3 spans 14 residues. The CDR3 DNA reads TGTGCCAGCAGTTTACGGGGGGCTGGCACTGAAGCTTTCTTT. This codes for CASSLRGAGTEAFF.

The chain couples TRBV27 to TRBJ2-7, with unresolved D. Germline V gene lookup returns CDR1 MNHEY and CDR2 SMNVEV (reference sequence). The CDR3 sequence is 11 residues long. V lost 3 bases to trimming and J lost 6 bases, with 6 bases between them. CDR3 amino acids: CASSFGLEQYF. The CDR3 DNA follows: TGTGCCAGCAGTTTCGGTCTCGAGCAGTACTTC.

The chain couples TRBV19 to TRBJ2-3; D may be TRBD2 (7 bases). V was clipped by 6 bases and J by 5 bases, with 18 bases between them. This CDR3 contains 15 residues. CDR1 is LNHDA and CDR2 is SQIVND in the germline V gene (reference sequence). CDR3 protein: CASRNVLGGGDTQYF. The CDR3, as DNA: TGTGCCAGTAGGAACGTGTTAGGGGGGGGAGATACGCAGTATTTT.

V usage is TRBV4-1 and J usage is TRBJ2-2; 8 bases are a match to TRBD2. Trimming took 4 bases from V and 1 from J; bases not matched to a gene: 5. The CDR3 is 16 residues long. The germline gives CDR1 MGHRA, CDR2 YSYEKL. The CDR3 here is CASSPMGLENTGELFF. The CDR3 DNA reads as TGCGCCAGCAGCCCGATGGGACTAGAGAACACCGGGGAGCTGTTTTTT.

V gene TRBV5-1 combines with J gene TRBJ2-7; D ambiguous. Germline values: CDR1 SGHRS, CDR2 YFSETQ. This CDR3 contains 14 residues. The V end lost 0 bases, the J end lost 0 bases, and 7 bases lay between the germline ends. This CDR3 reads CASSLGHLSYEQYF. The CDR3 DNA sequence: TGCGCCAGCAGCTTGGGACACCTCTCCTACGAGCAGTACTTC.

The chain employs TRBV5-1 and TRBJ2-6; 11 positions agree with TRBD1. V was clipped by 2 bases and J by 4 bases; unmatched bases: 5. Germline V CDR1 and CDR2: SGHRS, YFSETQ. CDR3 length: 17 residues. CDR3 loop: CASSLGTGGLGANVLTF. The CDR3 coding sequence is TGCGCCAGCAGCTTAGGGACAGGGGGGCTAGGGGCCAACGTCCTGACTTTC.

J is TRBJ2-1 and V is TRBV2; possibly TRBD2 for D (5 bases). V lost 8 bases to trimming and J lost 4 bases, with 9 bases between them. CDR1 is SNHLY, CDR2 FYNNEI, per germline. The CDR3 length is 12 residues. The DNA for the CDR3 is TGTGCCAGCGGTCGGACTTACAATGAGCAGTTCTTC. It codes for CASGRTYNEQFF.

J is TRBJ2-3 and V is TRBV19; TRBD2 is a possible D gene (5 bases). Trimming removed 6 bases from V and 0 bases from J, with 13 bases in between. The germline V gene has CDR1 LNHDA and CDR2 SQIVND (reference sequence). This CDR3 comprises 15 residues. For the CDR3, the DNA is TGTGCCAGTAGAACCACCGAGCGGAGCACAGATACGCAGTATTTT. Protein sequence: CASRTTERSTDTQYF.

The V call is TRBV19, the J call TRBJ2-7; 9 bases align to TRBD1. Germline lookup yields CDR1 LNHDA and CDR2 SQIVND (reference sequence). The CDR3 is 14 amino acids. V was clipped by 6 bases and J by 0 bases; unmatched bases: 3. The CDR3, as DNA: TGTGCCAGTAGACCGGGACAGGGCTCCTACGAGCAGTACTTC. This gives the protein CASRPGQGSYEQYF. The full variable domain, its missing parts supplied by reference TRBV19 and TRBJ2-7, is DGGITQSPKYLFRKEGQNVTLSCEQNLNHDAMYWYRQDPGQGLRLIYYSQIVNDFQKGDIAEGYSVSREKKESFPLTVTSAQKNPTAFYLCASRPGQGSYEQYFGPGTRLTVT.

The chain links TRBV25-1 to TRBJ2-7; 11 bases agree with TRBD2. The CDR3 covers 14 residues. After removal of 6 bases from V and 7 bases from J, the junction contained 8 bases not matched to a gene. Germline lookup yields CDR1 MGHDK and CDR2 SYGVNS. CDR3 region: CASRGSGTSGEQYF. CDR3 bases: TGTGCCAGCAGGGGGTCCGGGACTAGCGGTGAGCAGTACTTC.

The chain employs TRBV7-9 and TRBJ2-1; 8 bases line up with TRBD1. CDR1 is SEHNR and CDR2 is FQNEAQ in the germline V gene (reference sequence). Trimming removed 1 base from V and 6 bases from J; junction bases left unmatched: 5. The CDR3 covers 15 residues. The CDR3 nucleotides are TGTGCCAGCAGCTTAGTGGGGACAGGCAGCAATGAGCAGTTCTTC. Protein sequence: CASSLVGTGSNEQFF.

The CDR3 protein is CASRQTGNTEAFF. CDR3 coding DNA: TGTGCCAGCAGACAAACAGGGAACACTGAAGCTTTCTTT. The chain combines TRBV6-5 with TRBJ1-1; a possible D gene is TRBD1 (5 bases). This CDR3 has 13 amino acids. CDR1 is MNHEY and CDR2 is SVGAGI in the germline V gene. Deletions cut 6 bases from V and 1 base from J, with 9 bases between.

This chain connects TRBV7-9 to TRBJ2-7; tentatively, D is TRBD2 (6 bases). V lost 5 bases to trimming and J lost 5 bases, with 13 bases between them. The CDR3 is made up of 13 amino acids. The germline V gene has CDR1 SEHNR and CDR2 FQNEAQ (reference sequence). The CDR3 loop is CASSPGLTHEQYF. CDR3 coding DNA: TGTGCCAGCAGCCCGGGACTGACTCACGAGCAGTACTTC.